This TCR beta chain appears in the sequencing data of a study of T cell responses to AZD1222 COVID-19 vaccine. Data came from immunoSEQ multiplex PCR; TCRdb stores just in-frame clones and leaves some out. Of 150,000 or so clones in the sample, around 91% were seen once. V shed 3 bases and J shed 8 bases, with 20 bases lying between them. The germline CDR1 and CDR2 sequences are LGHNA and YNFKEQ. The CDR3 contains 16 residues. In its sample, this clone was seen once. The target antigen is unknown. Study conclusions and caveats: Donors were chiefly white British, with a greater number of females, and clonal diversity was perhaps underestimated.

The chain links TRBV4-2 to TRBJ2-1, with D possibly TRBD2 on 7 matching bases. The TCR comes from an adult in good health. The starting material was peripheral blood, obtained on day 0 of AZD1222 vaccination. Written as DNA, the CDR3 is TGTGCCAGCAGCCAGGCAACTAGCGCCCCAGGGGATGAGCAGTTCTTC. Its translation: CASSQATSAPGDEQFF.